Sequencing of this TCR beta chain was carried out in a study of T cells in Graves' hyperthyroidism and ophthalmopathy. The CDR3 consists of 13 residues. Looked up from germline, CDR1 is SSHAT and CDR2 is FNYEAQ (reference sequence). The table lists this clonotype with many counts. The junction and the germline gene differ at one end; a read error may be behind it. RNA transcripts provided the source from which TCR beta CDR3 regions were amplified. First-round RT-PCR with HTBI primers amplified the TCR CDR3 region. TCRdb re-derived calls from the multiplex PCR reads in MiXCR, one entry per CDR3 protein. This table holds approximately 610,000 distinct CDR3 sequences, about 15% found once.

V and J are TRBV7-7 and TRBJ2-5; D uncertain. Sequencing input: blood. The origin of this receptor is a woman aged 40 to 50 with Graves' ophthalmopathy. The CDR3 here is CASSLVQEETQYF. The CDR3 coding sequence is TGTGCTAGCAGCTTAGTCCAGGAAGAGACCCAGTACTTC. The variable domain in full, completed from reference TRBV7-7 and TRBJ2-5, reads GAGVSQSPRYKVTKRGQDVTLRCDPISSHATLYWYQQALGQGPEFLTYFNYEAQPDKSGLPSDRFSAERPEGSISTLTIQRTEQRDSAMYRCASSLVQEETQYFGPGTRLLVL.